This TCR beta chain emerged from a study of blood T cells in healthy people across ages. Germline V gene sequence: CDR1 SGHAT, CDR2 FQDESV (reference sequence). V was cut by 1 base and J by 0 bases, with 4 bases left in between. The CDR3 totals 15 residues. This clonotype has ten or more counts. Its specificity is unknown. Study observations and caveats: Leaving the PBMCs unsorted stopped any conclusive comparison of naive versus antigen-experienced cells. In older individuals, TCR beta diversity per million T cells was lower, falling roughly linearly with age.

Sample-barcoded 5' priming and a J-beta primer mix drove a second PCR of about 7 to 11 cycles. TCRdb independently ran MiXCR on the 5' RACE reads; one entry per CDR3 protein. This repertoire shows 700,000 to 800,000 distinct CDR3 sequences, 40% to 45% found once; its top ten account for 20% to 25%. The sample consisted of blood. The V gene is TRBV11-1, the J gene TRBJ2-6; no firm D call. This TCR came from a woman aged 55-70 years in good health. The CDR3 region has the DNA TGTGCCAGCAGCTTAGACGTCTCTGGGGCCAACGTCCTGACTTTC. Its translation is CASSLDVSGANVLTF.